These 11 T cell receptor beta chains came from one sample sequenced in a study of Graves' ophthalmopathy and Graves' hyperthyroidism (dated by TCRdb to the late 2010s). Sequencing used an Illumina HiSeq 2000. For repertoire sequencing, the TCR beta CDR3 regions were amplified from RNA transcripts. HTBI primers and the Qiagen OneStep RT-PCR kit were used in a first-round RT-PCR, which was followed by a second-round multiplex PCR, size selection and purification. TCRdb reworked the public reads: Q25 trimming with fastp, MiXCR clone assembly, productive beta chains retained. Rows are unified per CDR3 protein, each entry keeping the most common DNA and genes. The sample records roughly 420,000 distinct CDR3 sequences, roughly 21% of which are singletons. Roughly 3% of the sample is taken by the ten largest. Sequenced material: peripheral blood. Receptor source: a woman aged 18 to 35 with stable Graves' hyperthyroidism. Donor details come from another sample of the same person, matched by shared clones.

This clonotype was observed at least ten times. As DNA, the CDR3 is TGTGCCAGCAGCTTAGGGGGATCTAGCGGGAGGGTTCGGGAGCAGTACTTC. Amino acid sequence: CASSLGGSSGRVREQYF. The chain recombines TRBV11-2 with TRBJ2-7, with 12 bases fitting TRBD2. The CDR3 is 17 amino acids. The germline CDR1 and CDR2 sequences are SGHAT and FQNNGV. The junction had 11 bases not matched to a gene; V was cut back by 1 base and J by 7 bases.

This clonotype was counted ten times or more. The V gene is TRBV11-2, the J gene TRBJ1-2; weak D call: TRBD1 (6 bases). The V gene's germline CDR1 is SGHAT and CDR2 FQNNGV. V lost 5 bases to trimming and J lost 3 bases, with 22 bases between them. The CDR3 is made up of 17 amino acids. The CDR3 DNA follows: TGTGCCAGCAGCCTATATAAATGGGGACATCAGGACTATGGCTACACCTTC. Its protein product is CASSLYKWGHQDYGYTF.

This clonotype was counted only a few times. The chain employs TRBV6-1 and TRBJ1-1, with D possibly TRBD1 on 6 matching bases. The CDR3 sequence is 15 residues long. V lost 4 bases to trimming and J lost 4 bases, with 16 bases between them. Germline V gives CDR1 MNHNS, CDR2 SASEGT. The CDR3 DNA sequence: TGTGCCAGCAGTGCCCTAGGCGAGGGGGGCACTGAAGCTTTCTTT. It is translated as CASSALGEGGTEAFF.

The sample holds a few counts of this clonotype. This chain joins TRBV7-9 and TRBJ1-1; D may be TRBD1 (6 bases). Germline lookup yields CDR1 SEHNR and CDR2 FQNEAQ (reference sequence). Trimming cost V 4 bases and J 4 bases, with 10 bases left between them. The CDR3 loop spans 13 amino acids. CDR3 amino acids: CASSYREATEAFF. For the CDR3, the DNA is TGTGCCAGCAGCTACAGGGAGGCCACTGAAGCTTTCTTT.

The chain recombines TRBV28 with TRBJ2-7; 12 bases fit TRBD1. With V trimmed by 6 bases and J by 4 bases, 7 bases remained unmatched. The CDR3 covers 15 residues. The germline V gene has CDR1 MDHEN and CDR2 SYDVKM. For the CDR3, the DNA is TGTGCCAGCAGGGGACAGGGGGCCGGGGAGTACGAGCAGTACTTC. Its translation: CASRGQGAGEYEQYF.

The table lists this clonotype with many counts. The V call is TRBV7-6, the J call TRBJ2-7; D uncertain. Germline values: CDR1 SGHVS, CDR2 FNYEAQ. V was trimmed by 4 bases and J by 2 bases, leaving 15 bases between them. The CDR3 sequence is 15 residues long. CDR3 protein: CASSSSVGLAYEQYF. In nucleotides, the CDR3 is TGTGCCAGCAGCTCCTCCGTGGGGTTGGCCTACGAGCAGTACTTC. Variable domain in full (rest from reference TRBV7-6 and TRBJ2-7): GAGVSQSPRYKVTKRGQDVALRCDPISGHVSLYWYRQALGQGPEFLTYFNYEAQQDKSGLPNDRFSAERPEGSISTLTIQRTEQRDSAMYRCASSSSVGLAYEQYFGPGTRLTVT.

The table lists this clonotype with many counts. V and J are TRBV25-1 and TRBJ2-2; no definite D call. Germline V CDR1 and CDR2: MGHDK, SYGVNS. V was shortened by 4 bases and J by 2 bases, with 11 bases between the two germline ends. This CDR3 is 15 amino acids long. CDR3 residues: CASSGREVNTGELFF. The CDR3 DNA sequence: TGTGCCAGCAGTGGCCGTGAAGTAAACACCGGGGAGCTGTTTTTT.

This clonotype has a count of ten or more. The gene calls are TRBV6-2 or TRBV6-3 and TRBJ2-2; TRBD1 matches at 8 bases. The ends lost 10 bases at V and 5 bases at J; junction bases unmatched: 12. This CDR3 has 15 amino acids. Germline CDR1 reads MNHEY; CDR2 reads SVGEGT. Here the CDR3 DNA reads TGTGCCATAGGGGGGCCAGGGGGCATGACCGGGGAGCTGTTTTTT. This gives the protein CAIGGPGGMTGELFF.

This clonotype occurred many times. The CDR3 reads CSARTGTSGRATGEQYF. As DNA, the CDR3 is TGCAGTGCTAGGACCGGGACTAGCGGGAGGGCCACGGGCGAGCAGTACTTC. The chain is built from TRBV20-1 and TRBJ2-7; 16 positions match TRBD2. Germline assignment: CDR1 DFQATT and CDR2 SNEGSKA (reference sequence). The CDR3 extends over 17 amino acids. The trim removed 3 bases at V and 6 bases at J, leaving 11 bases unmatched.

The CDR3 DNA sequence: TGTGCCAGCAGTTCTCGGGACAGGGAATACGAGCAGTACTTC. It is translated as CASSSRDREYEQYF. The chain links TRBV27 to TRBJ2-7; 9 bases align to TRBD1. Per germline, CDR1 MNHEY and CDR2 SMNVEV (reference sequence). Germline trimming cut 4 bases from V and 4 bases from J; bases unmatched to any gene: 5. This CDR3 spans 14 amino acids.

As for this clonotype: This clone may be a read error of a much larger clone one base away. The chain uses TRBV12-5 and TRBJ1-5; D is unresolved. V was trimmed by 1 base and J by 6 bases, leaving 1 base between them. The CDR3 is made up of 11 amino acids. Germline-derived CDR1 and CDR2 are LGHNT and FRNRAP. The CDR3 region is CASGLGQPQHF. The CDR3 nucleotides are TGTGCTAGTGGTTTGGGTCAGCCCCAGCATTTT.